These 23 T cell receptor beta chains came from one sample sequenced in a study of cytomegalovirus exposure and HLA in healthy donors. Primers included in the PCR were 60 Vbeta and 13 Jbeta primers. The data were produced by immunoSEQ multiplex PCR, yet TCRdb's version contains in-frame clones alone and is incomplete. Of about 160,000 clones listed, roughly 79% were seen once; the top ten hold less than 1.2%. Sequencing input: PBMCs. The receptors come from a middle-aged woman in good health and CMV-seronegative.

This clone was recorded a few times. J is TRBJ2-5 and V is TRBV2, with a weak D call TRBD1 (6 bases). Germline lookup yields CDR1 SNHLY and CDR2 FYNNEI. The CDR3 runs 13 residues. The germline V and J ends were trimmed by 4 bases and 2 bases, with 8 bases remaining between them. The CDR3 DNA follows: TGTGCCAGCAGTGGGGGACATCAAGAGACCCAGTACTTC. Translating it yields CASSGGHQETQYF.

The rearrangement links TRBV28 to TRBJ2-5; 10 bases are a match to TRBD2. This CDR3 is 18 amino acids long. Trimming removed 6 bases from V and 1 base from J; junction bases left unmatched: 14. Germline V CDR1 and CDR2: MDHEN, SYDVKM. Written as DNA, the CDR3 is TGTGCCAGCAGCCCCCCCGGGGTAGCGGGAGGACCCCAAGAGACCCAGTACTTC. Translated: CASSPPGVAGGPQETQYF.

This clone was detected a few times. This rearrangement joins TRBV30 to TRBJ1-1, with D possibly being TRBD1 (5 bases). Trimming removed 1 base at V and 1 base at J, with 13 bases between. The germline CDR1 and CDR2 sequences are GTSNPN and SVGIG (reference sequence). The CDR3 consists of 15 residues. The chain's CDR3 is CAWSGFAGRNTEAFF. The CDR3 DNA reads as TGTGCCTGGAGTGGATTCGCAGGGCGGAACACTGAAGCTTTCTTT.

This clone appeared once. V usage is TRBV5-1 and J usage is TRBJ2-5; 9 nucleotides agree with TRBD2. The V and J ends lost 0 bases and 5 bases, in that order; junction bases with no gene match: 8. CDR3 size: 16 residues. Germline CDR1 and CDR2: SGHRS and YFSETQ. The CDR3 spells CASSLVAGGPRETQYF. CDR3 bases: TGCGCCAGCAGCTTGGTTGCGGGAGGGCCGCGGGAGACCCAGTACTTC.

The sample holds one count of this clone. This sequence joins TRBV10-3 and TRBJ1-1; 7 bases are shared with TRBD1. Trimming cost V 0 bases and J 5 bases; bases outside gene matches: 3. The length of the CDR3 is 14 residues. Germline V CDR1 and CDR2: ENHRY, SYGVKD. CDR3 nucleotide sequence: TGTGCCATCAGTGAGTCGGCAGGGGGGACTGAAGCTTTCTTT. Translation gives CAISESAGGTEAFF.

This clone was observed a handful of times. The chain recombines TRBV7-6 with TRBJ2-3; D unclear. Trimming removed 1 base from V and 5 bases from J, with 7 bases in between. The CDR3 is 13 amino acids. Germline V gives CDR1 SGHVS, CDR2 FNYEAQ. CDR3 amino acids: CASSLGHGDTQYF. The CDR3 coding sequence is TGTGCCAGCAGCTTAGGTCACGGAGATACGCAGTATTTT.

This chain links TRBV14 with TRBJ2-2; D not certain. There are 13 residues in the CDR3. V gave up 0 bases and J gave up 12 bases, with 11 bases separating them. Per the germline V gene, CDR1 is SGHDN and CDR2 is FVKESK. The CDR3 coding sequence is TGTGCCAGCAGCCAAGATTTGGCCTCAAAGCTGTTTTTT. Translating it yields CASSQDLASKLFF.

The CDR3 DNA follows: TGTGCCAGTAGTATAGCGAGTGGTGAGCCGTTCTACGAGCAGTACTTC. Translating it yields CASSIASGEPFYEQYF. The gene calls are TRBV19 and TRBJ2-7; the D is unclear. The CDR3 is 16 amino acids. The V gene's germline CDR1 is LNHDA and CDR2 SQIVND (reference sequence). The V end lost 1 base, the J end lost 3 bases, and 16 bases lay between the germline ends.

This clone was counted a single time. The chain couples TRBV11-1 to TRBJ2-1, with TRBD2 identical over 7 bases. Germline loops: CDR1 SGHAT, CDR2 FQDESV (reference sequence). The junction had 13 bases not matched to a gene; V was cut back by 2 bases and J by 3 bases. The CDR3 consists of 18 residues. CDR3 region: CASSLLRTSGMVYNEQFF. The DNA of the CDR3 is TGTGCCAGCAGCTTACTCCGTACCAGCGGGATGGTCTACAATGAGCAGTTCTTC.

This sequence joins TRBV5-6 and TRBJ2-2; no firm D call. Trimming pared 5 bases from V and 2 bases from J, leaving 10 bases between. The V gene's germline CDR1 is SGHDT and CDR2 YYEEEE. The CDR3 runs 14 residues. CDR3 coding DNA: TGTGCCAGCAGAGTGGCAGTTAACACCGGGGAGCTGTTTTTT. Protein product: CASRVAVNTGELFF.

This clone was counted a few times. The CDR3 DNA is TGTGCCAGCAGCAGGACAGGGGAAACTCTTCAGCCCCAGCATTTT. Protein sequence: CASSRTGETLQPQHF. V gene TRBV5-6 combines with J gene TRBJ1-5; 9 bases match TRBD1. J gave up 6 bases and V 4 bases, and 8 bases lay outside the gene matches. The CDR3 is made up of 15 amino acids. Germline-derived CDR1 and CDR2 are SGHDT and YYEEEE.

This clone was counted a single time. The chain uses TRBV5-4 and TRBJ1-2; TRBD1 matches 12 bases. CDR1 and CDR2 (germline): SGHNT, YYREEE (reference sequence). J lost 4 bases, V lost 4 bases, and 5 bases had no gene match. The CDR3 runs to 15 residues. The CDR3 spells CASSPGTGGLYGYTF. CDR3 DNA: TGTGCCAGCAGCCCCGGGACAGGGGGCCTCTATGGCTACACCTTC.

The sample holds a few counts of this clone. The V and J genes are TRBV4-2 and TRBJ1-4; TRBD1 agrees at 7 bases. Germline V gene data show CDR1 as LGHNA and CDR2 as YNFKEQ. The CDR3 runs 15 residues. V shed 4 bases and J 6 bases; nucleotides not matched to a gene: 8. The CDR3 sequence: CASSPQGGGDEKLFF. The CDR3, as DNA: TGTGCCAGCAGCCCGCAGGGGGGTGGGGATGAAAAACTGTTTTTT.

The chain links TRBV5-1 to TRBJ2-3, with 7 bases aligning to TRBD2. CDR3 size: 16 residues. V lost 3 bases, J lost 0 bases, and 7 bases stayed unmatched. Germline CDR1 SGHRS, CDR2 YFSETQ. CDR3 loop: CASSSKTSASTDTQYF. The CDR3 nucleotides are TGCGCCAGCAGCTCCAAAACTAGCGCAAGCACAGATACGCAGTATTTT. Complete variable domain (other parts from reference TRBV5-1 and TRBJ2-3): KAGVTQTPRYLIKTRGQQVTLSCSPISGHRSVSWYQQTPGQGLQFLFEYFSETQRNKGNFPGRFSGRQFSNSRSEMNVSTLELGDSALYLCASSSKTSASTDTQYFGPGTRLTVL.

This sequence joins TRBV10-3 and TRBJ2-3; 8 bases line up with TRBD2. Looked up from germline, CDR1 is ENHRY and CDR2 is SYGVKD. Germline trimming cut 3 bases from V and 4 bases from J; bases unmatched to any gene: 6. This CDR3 is built from 15 residues. CDR3 DNA sequence: TGTGCCATCAGTGACAGCGGGAGAACTGCAGATACGCAGTATTTT. The encoded protein is CAISDSGRTADTQYF.

V gene TRBV19 combines with J gene TRBJ1-3, with 7 bases lining up with TRBD1. The V gene's germline CDR1 is LNHDA and CDR2 SQIVND (reference sequence). The trim removed 0 bases at V and 0 bases at J, leaving 8 bases unmatched. This CDR3 has 18 residues. The CDR3 DNA is TGTGCCAGTAGTATAGAAGGCACAGGGGCTATCTCTGGAAACACCATATATTTT. Its protein product is CASSIEGTGAISGNTIYF.

As regards this clone: Other DNA sequences in the same sample also yield this CDR3. The chain recombines TRBV9 with TRBJ1-2; the D is unclear. Germline CDR1 and CDR2: SGDLS and YYNGEE. This CDR3 is built from 14 residues. V shed 2 bases and J shed 0 bases, with 8 bases lying between them. CDR3 protein: CASSVATANYGYTF. The CDR3 DNA reads TGTGCCAGCAGCGTTGCCACAGCTAACTATGGCTACACCTTC.

J is TRBJ2-1 and V is TRBV11-2; 11 nucleotides match TRBD2. Germline-derived CDR1 and CDR2 are SGHAT and FQNNGV. The V gene end was trimmed by 0 bases and the J gene end by 10 bases; junction bases not matched to a gene: 2. This CDR3 comprises 14 residues. The CDR3 region has the DNA TGTGCCAGCAGCTTAGAACTAGCGGGAGTAGAGCAGTTCTTC. It specifies CASSLELAGVEQFF.

The CDR3 reads CASREASGISDTQYF. CDR3 sequence (DNA): TGCGCCAGCAGGGAGGCTAGCGGGATCTCAGATACGCAGTATTTT. The chain couples TRBV5-1 to TRBJ2-3; TRBD2 matches at 9 bases. Trimming at V came to 5 bases and at J to 4 bases, leaving 8 bases not matched to a gene. The germline V gene has CDR1 SGHRS and CDR2 YFSETQ. This CDR3 region has 15 residues. The whole variable domain, filled in from reference TRBV5-1 and TRBJ2-3, reads KAGVTQTPRYLIKTRGQQVTLSCSPISGHRSVSWYQQTPGQGLQFLFEYFSETQRNKGNFPGRFSGRQFSNSRSEMNVSTLELGDSALYLCASREASGISDTQYFGPGTRLTVL.

The chain carries TRBV5-6 and TRBJ2-5, with TRBD2 identical over 9 bases. Germline V lookup: CDR1 SGHDT, CDR2 YYEEEE. J gave up 5 bases and V 3 bases, and 8 bases lay outside the gene matches. The CDR3 is 15 amino acids. The CDR3 region is CASSYSGRRRETQYF. The CDR3 region has the DNA TGTGCCAGCAGCTATAGCGGGAGAAGGAGGGAGACCCAGTACTTC. The whole variable domain, filled in from reference TRBV5-6 and TRBJ2-5, reads DAGVTQSPTHLIKTRGQQVTLRCSPKSGHDTVSWYQQALGQGPQFIFQYYEEEERQRGNFPDRFSGHQFPNYSSELNVNALLLGDSALYLCASSYSGRRRETQYFGPGTRLLVL.

This clone was counted only a few times. The chain recombines TRBV7-9 with TRBJ1-1; D might be TRBD1 (5 bases). This CDR3 contains 15 residues. Trimming stripped 5 bases from V and 1 base from J, with 14 bases between. Germline-derived CDR1 and CDR2 are SEHNR and FQNEAQ (reference sequence). The CDR3 region has the DNA TGTGCCAGCAGCCCTCAGTGGGGGGGGAACACTGAAGCTTTCTTT. This gives the protein CASSPQWGGNTEAFF.

This chain connects TRBV30 to TRBJ2-2; TRBD2 is a possible D gene (7 bases). The CDR3 totals 14 residues. V was clipped by 4 bases and J by 8 bases, with 17 bases between them. Germline CDR1 is GTSNPN and CDR2 is SVGIG (reference sequence). CDR3: CAWTVYGGQGELFF. CDR3 in DNA: TGTGCCTGGACAGTGTACGGGGGGCAGGGGGAGCTGTTTTTT.

DNA for the CDR3: TGTGCCAGCTCACCACTTCGGACAGGGTCGAACACTGAAGCTTTCTTT. Its translation is CASSPLRTGSNTEAFF. This chain connects TRBV18 to TRBJ1-1; the match to TRBD1 covers 8 bases. Germline V gene sequence: CDR1 KGHSH, CDR2 LQKENI. This CDR3 region has 16 residues. With V trimmed by 1 base and J by 1 base, 5 bases remained unmatched.